A single sample is the source of the 18 T cell receptor beta chains below, sequenced in a study of a mutant IDH1 vaccine in newly diagnosed glioma. These receptors' targets are unknown. Time point noted: week 47, end of study. In every dose of vaccine, 300 ug of mutant IDH1 20-mer peptide was given alongside topical imiquimod. Sequencing used immunoSEQ multiplex PCR; TCRdb keeps in-frame clones, though not all of them. The table has 30,000 to 35,000 clones, about 93% seen once; the top ten hold about 5%. Here the sequenced sample was PBMCs, taken from a glioma patient whose treatment included an IDH1 peptide vaccine. The receptors shown here come from a woman in her thirties or forties with glioma.

The J gene is TRBJ1-2, the V gene TRBV28, with 8 bases aligning to TRBD1. Germline CDR1 and CDR2: MDHEN and SYDVKM. This CDR3 is 16 amino acids long. The junction had 15 bases not matched to a gene; V was cut back by 4 bases and J by 8 bases. The chain's CDR3 is CASSSEGTGLRGGYTF. Written as DNA, the CDR3 is TGTGCCAGCAGTTCCGAGGGGACAGGTTTACGTGGAGGCTACACCTTC.

This clone was seen just once. The V gene is TRBV15, the J gene TRBJ1-2; a weak D match, TRBD1 (5 bases). Trimming shortened V by 0 bases and J by 0 bases, and 11 bases separated the two germline ends. The CDR3 covers 16 residues. The V gene's germline CDR1 is LNHNV and CDR2 YYDKDF (reference sequence). The CDR3 spells CATSRDREVSNYGYTF. For the CDR3, the DNA is TGTGCCACCAGCAGAGACAGGGAGGTTTCTAACTATGGCTACACCTTC.

The chain couples TRBV6-5 to TRBJ1-2, with D maybe TRBD1 (5 bases). CDR1 and CDR2 from the germline V gene are MNHEY and SVGAGI. Trimming removed 5 bases at V and 7 bases at J, with 17 bases between. The CDR3 covers 14 residues. CDR3 sequence reads: CASSLQGIGLGYTF. The CDR3 nucleotides read TGTGCCAGCAGTCTCCAGGGCATTGGTCTTGGCTACACCTTC.

The chain carries TRBV7-2 and TRBJ2-5; D is perhaps TRBD1 or TRBD2 (6 bases each). Trimming stripped 5 bases from V and 5 bases from J, with 30 bases between. The germline V gene has CDR1 SGHTA and CDR2 FQGNSA. The length of the CDR3 is 19 residues. The CDR3 is CASSVPRLRLGHQGETQYF. For the CDR3, the DNA is TGTGCCAGCAGCGTCCCAAGACTAAGACTAGGCCATCAGGGGGAGACCCAGTACTTC.

This chain joins TRBV2 and TRBJ1-5; the D gene is possibly TRBD1 (5 bases). Trimming shortened V by 6 bases and J by 4 bases, and 7 bases separated the two germline ends. This CDR3 region has 12 residues. Per the germline V gene, CDR1 is SNHLY and CDR2 is FYNNEI. CDR3 in amino acids: CASSGTNQPQHF. The CDR3 nucleotides are TGTGCCAGCAGCGGGACTAATCAGCCCCAGCATTTT.

The gene calls are TRBV6-5 and TRBJ1-5; D is possibly TRBD1 (5 bases). CDR3 length equals 15 residues. V was cut by 5 bases and J by 2 bases, with 13 bases left in between. Germline V CDR1 and CDR2: MNHEY, SVGAGI. The CDR3 protein is CASSQRDAGNQPQHF. CDR3 in DNA: TGTGCCAGCAGTCAGCGGGACGCTGGCAATCAGCCCCAGCATTTT.

This rearrangement joins TRBV4-1 to TRBJ1-5; D is unclear. Germline V gene data show CDR1 as MGHRA and CDR2 as YSYEKL. The CDR3 contains 15 residues. Trimming left V 0 bases short and J 3 bases short, with 9 bases between. Written as DNA, the CDR3 is TGCGCCAGCAGCCAAGACCAGGTTTTCAATCAGCCCCAGCATTTT. Residues: CASSQDQVFNQPQHF.

The chain recombines TRBV11-2 with TRBJ1-4, with D hard to call. The ends were cut back, 6 bases at V and 0 bases at J, with 20 bases in the middle. Germline values: CDR1 SGHAT, CDR2 FQNNGV. This CDR3 is built from 18 residues. The CDR3 reads CASRGLGLRHTTNEKLFF. The CDR3 nucleotides read TGTGCCAGCAGAGGATTAGGTCTCAGACACACAACTAATGAAAAACTGTTTTTT.

CDR3 coding DNA: TGTGCCAGCAGCAGGGATAAGGTCGGCAATCAGCCCCAGCATTTT. It yields the protein CASSRDKVGNQPQHF. This sequence joins TRBV2 and TRBJ1-5, with D perhaps matching TRBD1 (5 bases). Trimming shortened V by 6 bases and J by 2 bases, and 14 bases separated the two germline ends. The CDR3 runs to 15 residues. The germline V gene encodes CDR1 SNHLY and CDR2 FYNNEI.

The chain uses TRBV6-1 and TRBJ1-5; D may be TRBD1 (5 bases). This CDR3 comprises 18 residues. Looked up from germline, CDR1 is MNHNS and CDR2 is SASEGT. V gave up 2 bases and J gave up 1 base, with 18 bases separating them. The CDR3 sequence: CASSEFLARGGSNQPQHF. The CDR3 coding sequence is TGTGCCAGCAGTGAATTCCTTGCGAGGGGAGGGAGCAATCAGCCCCAGCATTTT.

This chain connects TRBV28 to TRBJ2-2, with a weak D call TRBD2 (5 bases). Germline CDR1 and CDR2: MDHEN and SYDVKM. The ends were cut back, 5 bases at V and 6 bases at J, with 10 bases in the middle. This CDR3 region has 13 residues. The CDR3 is CASSEFGAGELFF. In nucleotides, the CDR3 is TGTGCCAGCAGTGAATTCGGGGCCGGGGAGCTGTTTTTT.

The chain employs TRBV5-5 and TRBJ1-2; no clear D. CDR3 length equals 16 residues. Germline CDR1 is SGHKS and CDR2 is YYEKEE (reference sequence). Trimming cost V 5 bases and J 1 base, with 18 bases left between them. DNA of the CDR3: TGTGCCAGCAGACCCCGCTCGGACTCAAGTAACTATGGCTACACCTTC. It encodes CASRPRSDSSNYGYTF.

The V and J genes are TRBV5-1 and TRBJ2-3; D is unresolved. The CDR3 is 12 residues long. V dropped 2 bases and J dropped 1 base, with 2 bases sitting between them. In germline, CDR1 is SGHRS, CDR2 YFSETQ. The CDR3 spells CASSFGTDTQYF. The CDR3 region has the DNA TGCGCCAGCAGCTTCGGCACAGATACGCAGTATTTT.

V and J are TRBV6-5 and TRBJ1-2; 11 bases are a match to TRBD1. The ends lost 5 bases at V and 3 bases at J; junction bases unmatched: 5. This CDR3 contains 15 residues. CDR1 is MNHEY, CDR2 SVGAGI, per germline. The CDR3 spells CASSRGQGADYGYTF. Written as DNA, the CDR3 is TGTGCCAGCAGTCGAGGACAGGGGGCGGACTATGGCTACACCTTC.

The chain combines TRBV7-8 with TRBJ2-2; D is unresolved. The germline gives CDR1 SGHVS, CDR2 FQNEAQ. The CDR3 contains 14 residues. V was cut by 3 bases and J by 6 bases, with 11 bases left in between. CDR3 loop: CASSFSEVPGELFF. The CDR3 DNA reads TGTGCCAGCAGCTTTTCCGAGGTGCCCGGGGAGCTGTTTTTT.

This clone has only one observation. This chain links TRBV13 with TRBJ2-3; either TRBD1 or TRBD2 may supply D (5 bases each). The CDR3 sequence is 16 residues long. V was shortened by 5 bases and J by 4 bases, with 19 bases between the two germline ends. CDR1 is PRHDT, CDR2 FYEKMQ, per germline (reference sequence). CDR3: CASSNRRGVSPDTQYF. The CDR3 nucleotides are TGTGCCAGCAGCAATCGGAGAGGGGTTTCCCCAGATACGCAGTATTTT.

The CDR3 loop is CSVEAGGSTDTQYF. The CDR3, as DNA: TGCAGCGTTGAGGCGGGAGGCAGCACAGATACGCAGTATTTT. The rearrangement joins TRBV29-1 to TRBJ2-3; 8 nucleotides match TRBD2. V was clipped by 3 bases and J by 0 bases; unmatched bases: 2. CDR3 length equals 14 residues. Germline CDR1 and CDR2: SQVTM and ANQGSEA.

The rearrangement uses TRBV7-9 and TRBJ1-3; maybe TRBD1 (5 bases). Between the trimmed V and J ends, which lost 5 bases and 0 bases, there was a span of 11 bases. Germline-derived CDR1 and CDR2 are SEHNR and FQNEAQ (reference sequence). The CDR3 is 15 amino acids. For the CDR3, the DNA is TGTGCCAGCAGCCCTCAGGGACTCTCTGGAAACACCATATATTTT. Amino acid sequence: CASSPQGLSGNTIYF.